A selection of T cell receptor beta chains follows, all from one sample in a study of blood T cell repertoires in COVID-19. The method was immunoSEQ multiplex PCR; TCRdb's version includes in-frame clones alone and lacks a portion of them. The sample carries more than 45,000 clones, about 80% recorded once. The sample consisted of peripheral blood. These receptors all stem from a woman in her sixties with acute or convalescent COVID-19. Both conserved end residues are part of each CDR3. A D gene is named only where the DNA matches it firmly. Clone size is stated in some rows and not others, as once, few, many or a class when expanded.

V: TRBV5-6
J: TRBJ1-1
D: .
length: 16
size: once
CDR3: CASSLDRVWPNTEAFF
DNA: TGTGCCAGCAGCTTGGACAGGGTATGGCCGAACACTGAAGCTTTCTTT

V: TRBV5-1
J: TRBJ1-1
D: .
length: 14
size: once
CDR3: CASSLEGRATEAFF
DNA: TGCGCCAGCAGCTTGGAAGGCAGGGCCACTGAAGCTTTCTTT

V: TRBV6-5
J: TRBJ1-1
D: .
length: 14
size: .
CDR3: CASTALNRDTEAFF
DNA: TGTGCCAGCACGGCCCTAAATCGGGACACTGAAGCTTTCTTT

V: TRBV4-1
J: TRBJ1-1
D: .
length: 17
size: few
CDR3: CASSQEGGGPMNTEAFF
DNA: TGCGCCAGCAGCCAAGAGGGAGGGGGACCCATGAACACTGAAGCTTTCTTT

V: TRBV29-1
J: TRBJ2-2
D: .
length: 15
size: .
CDR3: CSVEDSRAITGELFF
DNA: TGCAGCGTTGAAGATAGCAGGGCCATCACCGGGGAGCTGTTTTTT

V: TRBV7-8
J: TRBJ1-2
D: .
length: 13
size: once
CDR3: CASSLNGGNGYTF
DNA: TGTGCCAGCAGCTTAAACGGGGGGAATGGCTACACCTTC

V: TRBV14
J: TRBJ2-5
D: TRBD2
length: 14
size: .
CDR3: CASSRLAGVETQYF
DNA: TGTGCCAGCAGCCGTCTAGCGGGGGTTGAGACCCAGTACTTC

V: TRBV7-5
J: TRBJ1-5
D: .
length: 13
size: .
CDR3: CVRRGVPDQPQHF
DNA: TGTGTCAGAAGGGGCGTACCGGATCAGCCCCAGCATTTT

V: TRBV5-1
J: TRBJ2-1
D: .
length: 13
size: .
CDR3: CASRPTGPNEQFF
DNA: TGCGCCAGCAGGCCCACAGGACCCAATGAGCAGTTCTTC

V: TRBV3-1/TRBV3-2
J: TRBJ1-1
D: .
length: 14
size: .
CDR3: CASSQVGGNTEAFF
DNA: TGTGCCAGCAGCCAAGTCGGGGGGAACACTGAAGCTTTCTTT

V: TRBV19
J: TRBJ2-7
D: .
length: 16
size: .
CDR3: CASSQTWTAFTYEQYF
DNA: TGTGCCAGTAGCCAGACCTGGACAGCATTTACCTACGAGCAGTACTTC

V: TRBV5-5
J: TRBJ1-6
D: .
length: 14
size: .
CDR3: CASSFSVGDSPLHF
DNA: TGTGCCAGCAGCTTCTCGGTCGGGGATTCACCCCTCCACTTT

V: TRBV18
J: TRBJ2-7
D: TRBD1
length: 14
size: .
CDR3: CASSLVDRGHEQYF
DNA: TGTGCCAGCTCCCTCGTGGACAGGGGCCACGAGCAGTACTTC

V: TRBV19
J: TRBJ1-1
D: TRBD1
length: 15
size: .
CDR3: CASRNRGRVNTEAFF
DNA: TGTGCCAGCCGGAACAGGGGGCGGGTGAACACTGAAGCTTTCTTT

V: TRBV3-1/TRBV3-2
J: TRBJ1-3
D: TRBD1
length: 15
size: .
CDR3: CASRPTGGTGNTIYF
DNA: TGTGCCAGCAGGCCTACAGGGGGAACTGGAAACACCATATATTTT

V: TRBV2
J: TRBJ1-2
D: .
length: 13
size: .
CDR3: CASSEIESHGYTF
DNA: TGTGCCAGCAGTGAAATAGAGTCCCATGGCTACACCTTC

V: TRBV6-6
J: TRBJ1-4
D: .
length: 14
size: .
CDR3: CASSLDRTKEKLFF
DNA: TGTGCCAGCAGCCTTGACAGAACGAAGGAAAAACTGTTTTTT

V: TRBV5-1
J: TRBJ2-2
D: TRBD2
length: 18
size: .
CDR3: CASSPRRSRLAGSGELFF
DNA: TGCGCCAGCAGCCCAAGACGGAGTCGACTAGCGGGGAGCGGGGAGCTGTTTTTT

V: TRBV9
J: TRBJ1-5
D: .
length: 15
size: .
CDR3: CASSVRGGHNQPQHF
DNA: TGTGCCAGCAGCGTTAGGGGGGGACACAATCAGCCCCAGCATTTT

V: TRBV19
J: TRBJ1-3
D: TRBD1
length: 17
size: .
CDR3: CASRKRGTVASGNTIYF
DNA: TGTGCCAGTAGAAAACGGGGGACAGTTGCTTCTGGAAACACCATATATTTT

V: TRBV27
J: TRBJ2-1
D: TRBD2
length: 14
size: .
CDR3: CASRDGLAGNEQFF
DNA: TGTGCCAGCAGAGACGGACTAGCTGGAAATGAGCAGTTCTTC

V: TRBV10-3
J: TRBJ1-2
D: TRBD1
length: 14
size: few
CDR3: CAISDGTAHRGFTF
DNA: TGTGCCATCAGTGATGGGACAGCCCATCGGGGCTTCACCTTC

V: TRBV7-2
J: TRBJ2-1
D: TRBD1
length: 15
size: .
CDR3: CASSSRQGNYNEQFF
DNA: TGTGCCAGCAGCTCCCGACAGGGAAACTACAATGAGCAGTTCTTC

V: TRBV23-1
J: TRBJ1-2
D: .
length: 16
size: medium-sized
CDR3: CASSQSRATCNYGYTF
DNA: TGCGCCAGCAGTCAATCGAGGGCGACATGCAACTATGGCTACACCTTC

V: TRBV3-1/TRBV3-2
J: TRBJ2-3
D: TRBD1
length: 16
size: .
CDR3: CASSPDRGTSTDTQYF
DNA: TGTGCCAGCAGCCCGGACAGGGGGACTAGCACAGATACGCAGTATTTT

V: TRBV5-4
J: TRBJ1-5
D: TRBD1
length: 15
size: .
CDR3: CASSMGTAADQPQHF
DNA: TGTGCCAGCAGCATGGGGACAGCCGCGGATCAGCCCCAGCATTTT

V: TRBV7-9
J: TRBJ2-5
D: .
length: 14
size: .
CDR3: CASSPTRGLETQYF
DNA: TGTGCCAGCAGCCCAACTCGGGGATTGGAGACCCAGTACTTC

V: TRBV7-2
J: TRBJ2-7
D: TRBD2
length: 15
size: .
CDR3: CASSSKRGGAYEQYF
DNA: TGTGCCAGCAGCTCCAAGCGGGGTGGCGCCTACGAGCAGTACTTC

V: TRBV5-1
J: TRBJ2-7
D: TRBD2
length: 16
size: .
CDR3: CASSLILAGALYEQYF
DNA: TGCGCCAGCAGCTTGATCCTAGCGGGGGCCCTTTACGAGCAGTACTTC

V: TRBV19
J: TRBJ2-1
D: TRBD2
length: 14
size: once
CDR3: CASGEGYSYNEQFF
DNA: TGTGCCAGTGGGGAGGGGTACTCCTACAATGAGCAGTTCTTC

V: TRBV5-1
J: TRBJ2-7
D: TRBD1
length: 17
size: .
CDR3: CASSLESVQGVPYEQYF
DNA: TGCGCCAGCAGCTTGGAATCTGTACAGGGGGTTCCCTACGAGCAGTACTTC

V: TRBV2
J: TRBJ1-2
D: .
length: 12
size: .
CDR3: CASSELGGGYTF
DNA: TGTGCCAGCAGTGAATTAGGCGGGGGCTACACCTTC

V: TRBV5-1
J: TRBJ1-1
D: .
length: 14
size: .
CDR3: CASSYGQSNTEAFF
DNA: TGCGCCAGCAGCTACGGACAGTCGAACACTGAAGCTTTCTTT

V: TRBV5-1
J: TRBJ1-1
D: .
length: 17
size: once
CDR3: CASSLWGRSGLDTEAFF
DNA: TGCGCCAGCAGCTTGTGGGGGCGCTCGGGTTTGGACACTGAAGCTTTCTTT

V: TRBV6-6
J: TRBJ2-2
D: .
length: 14
size: .
CDR3: CATAQGLNTGELFF
DNA: TGTGCCACAGCCCAGGGCCTTAACACCGGGGAGCTGTTTTTT

V: TRBV9
J: TRBJ1-4
D: TRBD1
length: 17
size: .
CDR3: CASSVRTGLNTNEKLFF
DNA: TGTGCCAGCAGCGTCAGGACAGGGTTGAATACTAATGAAAAACTGTTTTTT

V: TRBV6-1
J: TRBJ1-6
D: .
length: 16
size: .
CDR3: CASSEGEGSYNSPLHF
DNA: TGTGCCAGCAGTGAAGGGGAGGGATCCTATAATTCACCCCTCCACTTT

V: TRBV10-3
J: TRBJ2-7
D: .
length: 15
size: once
CDR3: CASRRNGDFTSEQYF
DNA: TGTGCCAGCCGAAGGAACGGGGATTTCACGTCTGAGCAGTACTTC

V: TRBV27
J: TRBJ2-1
D: .
length: 12
size: .
CDR3: CASRGRYNEQFF
DNA: TGTGCCAGCAGGGGCCGCTACAATGAGCAGTTCTTC

V: TRBV10-3
J: TRBJ1-5
D: TRBD1
length: 14
size: few
CDR3: CAISPGQGDQPQHF
DNA: TGTGCCATCAGTCCGGGACAGGGGGATCAGCCCCAGCATTTT

V: TRBV7-9
J: TRBJ1-2
D: TRBD1
length: 14
size: .
CDR3: CASRPTGDGYGYTF
DNA: TGTGCCAGCAGGCCCACAGGGGATGGGTATGGCTACACCTTC

V: TRBV10-1
J: TRBJ2-3
D: .
length: 15
size: .
CDR3: CASSEAWGGGDTQYF
DNA: TGCGCCAGCAGTGAGGCTTGGGGAGGAGGAGATACGCAGTATTTT

V: TRBV5-4
J: TRBJ1-1
D: TRBD1
length: 17
size: .
CDR3: CASSLVPDRQGGTEAFF
DNA: TGTGCCAGCAGCTTGGTCCCGGACAGGCAAGGGGGCACTGAAGCTTTCTTT

V: TRBV5-3
J: TRBJ1-5
D: .
length: 14
size: few
CDR3: CARRTQESFQPQHF
DNA: TGTGCCAGAAGGACCCAGGAATCTTTCCAGCCCCAGCATTTT

V: TRBV28
J: TRBJ1-3
D: TRBD1
length: 16
size: .
CDR3: CASSNHRGSSGNTIYF
DNA: TGTGCCAGCAGTAATCACAGGGGGAGCTCTGGAAACACCATATATTTT

V: TRBV10-3
J: TRBJ2-2
D: TRBD1
length: 14
size: .
CDR3: CAINGQGGTGELFF
DNA: TGTGCCATCAATGGACAGGGTGGGACCGGGGAGCTGTTTTTT

V: TRBV21-1
J: TRBJ1-1
D: .
length: 19
size: .
CDR3: CASSNRGRDRGSMNTEAFF
DNA: TGTGCCAGCAGCAATAGGGGGAGGGACAGGGGGAGCATGAACACTGAAGCTTTCTTT

V: TRBV5-4
J: TRBJ2-2
D: TRBD2
length: 16
size: few
CDR3: CASSLGIAGYTGELFF
DNA: TGTGCCAGCAGCCTGGGGATAGCGGGGTACACCGGGGAGCTGTTTTTT